The subject of this entry is one T cell receptor (beta chain). The antigen is not known. The record originates from a study of Tregs in tolerant kidney transplant recipients. Overall study results and limits: Biological reproducibility was not directly addressed in this study. Some patients' samples used different primers over time, so nucleotide sequences weren't comparable. Tregs expanded with activated donor B cells seemed most donor-specific.

Measured with immunoSEQ multiplex PCR; TCRdb has only the in-frame clones, and not every one. The sample lists more than 90,000 clones; approximately 94% were seen once. With 5 bases clipped from V and 3 bases from J, the junction kept 5 bases outside the gene matches. Germline assignment: CDR1 MNHNY and CDR2 SVGAGI (reference sequence). The CDR3 runs 15 residues. Related graft donors supplied nonmyeloablative bone marrow transplants, and mixed chimerism was transient. Unstimulated regulatory T cells (CD4+CD25+CD127-), CD4+CD25- non-regulatory cells, CD4 and CD8 cells were FACS-sorted from thawed PBMCs.

The sample in question was CD4+ T cells from blood (PBMCs), obtained 12 months after the transplant. The chain joins TRBV6-6 to TRBJ2-1; 9 bases are shared with TRBD1. The receptor's source is a human patient who received a combined kidney and bone marrow transplant. The graft donor may account for some of the T cells. DNA for the CDR3: TGTGCCAGCAGTCCCCGGGACAGGGTCTACAATGAGCAGTTCTTC. It codes for CASSPRDRVYNEQFF.